The 14 T cell receptor beta chains in this list originate from one sample, sequenced in a study of T cells expressing NK-cell markers. TCRdb reanalyzed the 5' RACE reads, giving one entry per CDR3 protein sequence and no DNA. The repertoire table contains 400,000 or so distinct CDR3 sequences. Sequenced sample: blood T cells: a sorted CD56 or NKG2C T cell subset, CD4+ or CD8+ T cells, or bulk PBMC T cells (not recorded which). These receptors originate from a woman aged 50 to 60 in good health.

The genes are TRBV7-8 and TRBJ1-6; absent DNA, TCRdb's TRBD1 call cannot be checked. CDR3 size: 14 residues. Germline lookup yields CDR1 SGHVS and CDR2 FQNEAQ. The CDR3 is CASSYRMGDSPLHF.

The rearrangement links TRBV27 to TRBJ2-7; the D call of TRBD1 rests on TCRdb alone, since no DNA is present to check it. Germline V CDR1 and CDR2: MNHEY, SMNVEV (reference sequence). The CDR3 runs to 13 residues. The CDR3 region is CASSFAGSYEQYF.

The V gene is TRBV5-1, the J gene TRBJ2-3; TCRdb gives TRBD2 as the D gene, but with no DNA this cannot be confirmed. Germline V gene sequence: CDR1 SGHRS, CDR2 YFSETQ. This CDR3 comprises 18 residues. This CDR3 reads CASRPKAGVLSSTDTQYF. Full variable domain (outside the CDR3, taken from reference TRBV5-1 and TRBJ2-3): KAGVTQTPRYLIKTRGQQVTLSCSPISGHRSVSWYQQTPGQGLQFLFEYFSETQRNKGNFPGRFSGRQFSNSRSEMNVSTLELGDSALYLCASRPKAGVLSSTDTQYFGPGTRLTVL.

The V gene is TRBV5-1, the J gene TRBJ2-1; the D call of TRBD2 rests on TCRdb alone, since no DNA is present to check it. Germline values: CDR1 SGHRS, CDR2 YFSETQ. CDR3 length: 15 residues. CDR3 loop: CASSRTSGINNEQFF.

J is TRBJ1-1 and V is TRBV7-9; the TRBD1 assignment by TCRdb is unverifiable without DNA. The CDR3 covers 15 residues. The germline CDR1 and CDR2 sequences are SEHNR and FQNEAQ (reference sequence). The CDR3 sequence is CASSFKQGALNEAFF.

The rearrangement uses TRBV30 and TRBJ1-2; TCRdb outputs TRBD1, but without DNA this stays unchecked. The germline V gene has CDR1 GTSNPN and CDR2 SVGIG (reference sequence). This CDR3 comprises 15 residues. CDR3 residues: CAWSAGAAGGYGYTF.

The chain is built from TRBV10-3 and TRBJ2-7; lacking DNA, the TRBD2 call made by TCRdb goes unchecked. The CDR3 has 17 amino acids. Looked up from germline, CDR1 is ENHRY and CDR2 is SYGVKD. The CDR3 region is CAISESGGSGISYEQYF.

The chain is built from TRBV5-6 and TRBJ2-5; lacking DNA, the TRBD1 call made by TCRdb goes unchecked. The germline V gene encodes CDR1 SGHDT and CDR2 YYEEEE. The CDR3 covers 14 residues. The CDR3 region is CASSQYPGQETQYF.

This chain connects TRBV7-8 to TRBJ2-5; the TRBD2 assignment by TCRdb is unverifiable without DNA. This CDR3 has 14 residues. Germline assignment: CDR1 SGHVS and CDR2 FQNEAQ. CDR3 residues: CASSFGPGGETQYF.

The J gene is TRBJ2-5, the V gene TRBV4-2; there is no DNA to check the TCRdb D call of TRBD2. The CDR3 has 15 amino acids. Germline values: CDR1 LGHNA, CDR2 YNFKEQ. Here the CDR3 reads CASSRERGNQETQYF.

V is TRBV5-6 and J is TRBJ2-7; TCRdb gives TRBD2 as the D gene, but with no DNA this cannot be confirmed. This CDR3 has 16 residues. Looked up from germline, CDR1 is SGHDT and CDR2 is YYEEEE. The CDR3 loop reads CASSPLGEGPSYEQYF.

CDR3 amino acids: CASSQVGRARYGYTF. This chain uses TRBV12-3 or TRBV12-4 with TRBJ1-2. The CDR3 loop spans 15 amino acids.

The chain combines TRBV9 with TRBJ1-1; without DNA, the TCRdb call of TRBD1 cannot be checked. Germline V lookup: CDR1 SGDLS, CDR2 YYNGEE. This CDR3 is 15 amino acids long. CDR3 in amino acids: CASSVDTGGEFEAFF.

The chain couples TRBV7-2 to TRBJ2-1; checking the TCRdb D call of TRBD2 is not possible without DNA. Germline CDR1 and CDR2: SGHTA and FQGNSA. The CDR3 is made up of 15 amino acids. The CDR3 here is CASSATGTRKNEQFF. Variable domain in full (rest from reference TRBV7-2 and TRBJ2-1): GAGVSQSPSNKVTEKGKDVELRCDPISGHTALYWYRQSLGQGLEFLIYFQGNSAPDKSGLPSDRFSAERTGGSVSTLTIQRTQQEDSAVYLCASSATGTRKNEQFFGPGTRLTVL.